Presented here are 21 T cell receptor beta chains from one specimen sequenced in a study of post-analysis software for immune sequencing data. Study-wide results and limits: Relative to controls, patients had about 5 TRBV segments at higher frequency, with TRBV5-6, TRBV5-1 and TRBV20-1 among these.

Their cognate antigens are unknown. Each TCR beta cDNA library carried unique molecular identifiers. TCRdb redid the calling of the PCR reads with MiXCR, one entry per CDR3 protein. The data contain some 800,000 distinct CDR3 sequences, about 45% of them seen just once; the ten biggest clones take up roughly 4.4%. Source material: blood. These receptors originate from a girl between 5 and 17 years old with multiple sclerosis.

The table lists this clonotype with a few counts. The chain employs TRBV7-2 and TRBJ1-2, with 8 bases aligning to TRBD1. Germline V lookup: CDR1 SGHTA, CDR2 FQGNSA. The junction had 10 bases not matched to a gene; V was cut back by 5 bases and J by 8 bases. The length of the CDR3 is 14 residues. The CDR3 reads CASSRRTGSWGYTF. CDR3 sequence (DNA): TGTGCCAGCAGCCGACGGACAGGGAGTTGGGGCTACACCTTC.

The V gene is TRBV7-2, the J gene TRBJ2-3; D tentatively reads TRBD1 or TRBD2 (6 bases each). V shed 1 base and J shed 0 bases, with 11 bases lying between them. Germline CDR1 reads SGHTA; CDR2 reads FQGNSA. The CDR3 loop spans 16 amino acids. The CDR3 reads CASSLVRGQSTDTQYF. Here the CDR3 DNA reads TGTGCCAGCAGCTTAGTTCGGGGGCAAAGCACAGATACGCAGTATTTT.

The chain couples TRBV4-3 to TRBJ2-5; D might be TRBD2 (5 bases). The J call is in doubt because the DNA end fits TRBJ2-7 better. Germline assignment: CDR1 LGHNA and CDR2 YSLEER. CDR3 length equals 15 residues. The CDR3 loop is CASSQGTSRSVEQYF. CDR3 in DNA: TGCGCCAGCAGCCAAGGAACTAGTAGGAGCGTCGAGCAGTACTTC.

V is TRBV12-5 and J is TRBJ2-3; TRBD2 matches at 10 bases. The V and J ends lost 1 base and 4 bases, in that order; junction bases with no gene match: 5. Germline V gene lookup returns CDR1 LGHNT and CDR2 FRNRAP. The CDR3 covers 16 residues. DNA of the CDR3: TGTGCTAGTGGTTTGGCTAGCGGGAGAGGATCAGATACGCAGTATTTT. Amino acids: CASGLASGRGSDTQYF.

This clonotype was counted only a few times. This sequence joins TRBV20-1 and TRBJ2-7; D is uncertain. This CDR3 contains 13 residues. Germline CDR1 DFQATT, CDR2 SNEGSKA (reference sequence). Trimming stripped 5 bases from V and 0 bases from J, with 11 bases between. CDR3 sequence (DNA): TGCAGTGCTCCCGGACCGGACTCCTACGAGCAGTACTTC. Translation: CSAPGPDSYEQYF.

The V and J genes are TRBV15 and TRBJ1-1; D not resolved. The CDR3 loop spans 12 amino acids. The V end was cut by 0 bases, the J end by 6 bases, with 5 bases between. The V gene's germline CDR1 is LNHNV and CDR2 YYDKDF (reference sequence). CDR3 protein: CATSREKAEAFF. The DNA of the CDR3 is TGTGCCACCAGCAGAGAGAAGGCTGAAGCTTTCTTT. Combining the CDR3 with reference TRBV15 and TRBJ1-1 gives the whole variable domain DAMVIQNPRYQVTQFGKPVTLSCSQTLNHNVMYWYQQKSSQAPKLLFHYYDKDFNNEADTPDNFQSRRPNTSFCFLDIRSPGLGDTAMYLCATSREKAEAFFGQGTRLTVV.

This clonotype was observed a handful of times. The chain has TRBV20-1 and TRBJ2-1; 7 bases map to TRBD2. With 4 bases clipped from V and 11 bases from J, the junction kept 11 bases outside the gene matches. CDR3 size: 13 residues. The germline CDR1 and CDR2 sequences are DFQATT and SNEGSKA (reference sequence). The CDR3 here is CSANVPPGRKQFF. The CDR3 nucleotides are TGCAGTGCTAACGTACCCCCCGGGAGGAAGCAGTTCTTC.

The V gene is TRBV4-2, the J gene TRBJ2-1; 8 nucleotides line up with TRBD1. Trimming took 4 bases from V and 6 from J; bases not matched to a gene: 14. The CDR3 runs to 17 residues. Per the germline V gene, CDR1 is LGHNA and CDR2 is YNFKEQ. The CDR3 DNA sequence: TGTGCCAGCAGCCTCCGGCCGGACAGGGCGGATGTCAATGAGCAGTTCTTC. It encodes CASSLRPDRADVNEQFF.

CDR3: CASSLAQGNYGYTF. For the CDR3, the DNA is TGTGCCAGCAGCTTAGCACAGGGCAACTATGGCTACACCTTC. This chain connects TRBV7-2 to TRBJ1-2, with a possible D match to TRBD1 (6 bases). V dropped 0 bases and J dropped 2 bases, with 7 bases sitting between them. This CDR3 has 14 amino acids. CDR1 and CDR2 from the germline V gene are SGHTA and FQGNSA.

This clonotype was picked up one time. This chain links TRBV27 with TRBJ2-5, with D perhaps matching TRBD2 (7 bases). Per germline, CDR1 MNHEY and CDR2 SMNVEV (reference sequence). Trimming stripped 3 bases from V and 5 bases from J, with 16 bases between. CDR3 length equals 15 residues. The CDR3 sequence: CASSFQGGGMETQYF. In DNA, the CDR3 is TGTGCCAGCAGTTTCCAAGGGGGAGGGATGGAGACCCAGTACTTC.

The chain recombines TRBV7-3 with TRBJ2-7; 10 nucleotides match TRBD2. CDR3 length: 16 residues. The junction had 8 bases not matched to a gene; V was cut back by 1 base and J by 5 bases. Germline lookup yields CDR1 SGHTA and CDR2 FQGTGA. CDR3 bases: TGTGCCAGCAGCTTAATTCGCGCTAGCGGGAGCCACGAGCAGTACTTC. The encoded protein is CASSLIRASGSHEQYF.

The chain employs TRBV20-1 and TRBJ2-1, with D uncertain. CDR1 is DFQATT and CDR2 is SNEGSKA in the germline V gene (reference sequence). The V end was cut by 4 bases, the J end by 3 bases, with 7 bases between. The CDR3 length is 12 residues. The chain's CDR3 is CSATLDYNEQFF. Here the CDR3 DNA reads TGCAGTGCTACACTGGACTACAATGAGCAGTTCTTC.

This clonotype was seen a single time. The genes are TRBV28 and TRBJ2-1, with 12 bases fitting TRBD2. V was pared by 9 bases and J by 6 bases, with 6 bases of the junction left unmatched. This CDR3 spans 14 amino acids. CDR1 is MDHEN and CDR2 is SYDVKM in the germline V gene. This chain's CDR3 is CASETSGSFNEQFF. CDR3 coding DNA: TGTGCCAGTGAGACTAGCGGGAGCTTCAATGAGCAGTTCTTC. Based on the CDR3 plus reference TRBV28 and TRBJ2-1, the full variable domain is DVKVTQSSRYLVKRTGEKVFLECVQDMDHENMFWYRQDPGLGLRLIYFSYDVKMKEKGDIPEGYSVSREKKERFSLILESASTNQTSMYLCASETSGSFNEQFFGPGTRLTVL.

In this sample, this clonotype turned up a few times. The chain is built from TRBV7-8 and TRBJ1-2; a weak D match, TRBD1 (6 bases). The CDR3 contains 15 residues. Trimming took 1 base from V and 6 from J, leaving 15 bases between them. The V gene's germline CDR1 is SGHVS and CDR2 FQNEAQ. The CDR3 spells CASSLVGGGLDGYTF. CDR3 sequence (DNA): TGTGCCAGCAGCTTAGTAGGGGGAGGTTTAGATGGCTACACCTTC.

About this clonotype: The junction does not match germline at one end; this may be a read error. V and J are TRBV27 and TRBJ1-2, with a weak D call TRBD1 (5 bases). The CDR3 consists of 14 residues. Looked up from germline, CDR1 is MNHEY and CDR2 is SMNVEV (reference sequence). CDR3: CTSSLLGARYGYTF. The CDR3 nucleotides are TGTACCAGCAGTTTACTTGGGGCGAGATATGGCTACACCTTC.

The gene calls are TRBV7-2 and TRBJ2-1, with TRBD2 identical over 7 bases. Trimming cost V 3 bases and J 3 bases; bases outside gene matches: 8. Germline V gives CDR1 SGHTA, CDR2 FQGNSA. CDR3 length equals 16 residues. The CDR3 sequence is CASSFTSGTNYNEQFF. CDR3 bases: TGTGCCAGCAGCTTTACTTCCGGGACTAACTACAATGAGCAGTTCTTC.

This chain joins TRBV27 and TRBJ2-3; 10 bases are a match to TRBD2. From germline, CDR1 is MNHEY and CDR2 SMNVEV (reference sequence). This CDR3 is built from 13 residues. Trimming at V came to 6 bases and at J to 7 bases, leaving 4 bases not matched to a gene. The DNA of the CDR3 is TGTGCCAGCAGGCTAGCGGGAGAGAATACGCAGTATTTT. Protein product: CASRLAGENTQYF.

V usage is TRBV13 and J usage is TRBJ1-4, with a possible D match to TRBD1 (5 bases). The CDR3 extends over 13 amino acids. Germline CDR1 and CDR2: PRHDT and FYEKMQ (reference sequence). V was clipped by 2 bases and J by 7 bases, with 8 bases between them. The DNA for the CDR3 is TGTGCCAGCAGCTTATTAAGGGGTGAAAAACTGTTTTTT. Its protein is CASSLLRGEKLFF.

This clonotype has a handful of counts. One end of the junction varies from germline; a read error may be responsible. The V and J genes are TRBV20-1 and TRBJ1-2; maybe TRBD1 (5 bases). Germline CDR1 is DFQATT and CDR2 is SNEGSKA (reference sequence). The CDR3 covers 15 residues. The CDR3 DNA follows: TGCAGTGCTAGCGGCCGGGGGGGTGATAACCATGGCTACACCTTC. It yields the protein CSASGRGGDNHGYTF.

Points on this clonotype: The junction does not match germline at one end; this may be a read error. The V and J genes are TRBV12-3 or TRBV12-4 and TRBJ2-1; TRBD1 or TRBD2 may be the D gene (7 bases each). This CDR3 is built from 15 residues. The CDR3 DNA is TGTGCCGGCAGGTCCTCAGGGGGGGATTACAATGAGCAGTTCTTC. It translates to CAGRSSGGDYNEQFF.

This clonotype was counted only a few times. The V gene is TRBV7-2, the J gene TRBJ2-1, with a weak D call TRBD2 (5 bases). The V end was cut by 5 bases, the J end by 7 bases, with 15 bases between. In germline, CDR1 is SGHTA, CDR2 FQGNSA. This CDR3 comprises 14 residues. This CDR3 reads CASSRDRRRNEQFF. The CDR3 bases are TGTGCCAGCAGCCGCGATCGGAGGAGGAATGAGCAGTTCTTC.